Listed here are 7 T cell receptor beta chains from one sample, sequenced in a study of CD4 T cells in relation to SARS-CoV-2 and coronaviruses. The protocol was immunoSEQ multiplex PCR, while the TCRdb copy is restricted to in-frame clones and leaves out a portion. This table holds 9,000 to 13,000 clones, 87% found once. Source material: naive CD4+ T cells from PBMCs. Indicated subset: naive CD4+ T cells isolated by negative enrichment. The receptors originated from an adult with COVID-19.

The CDR3: CASSERRMVGTGELFF. In DNA form, the CDR3 reads TGTGCCAGCAGTGAAAGACGGATGGTGGGTACCGGGGAGCTGTTTTTT. This chain uses TRBV2 with TRBJ2-2, with D unclear. V was pared by 2 bases and J by 5 bases, with 15 bases between. CDR1 is SNHLY, CDR2 FYNNEI, per germline. The CDR3 consists of 16 residues.

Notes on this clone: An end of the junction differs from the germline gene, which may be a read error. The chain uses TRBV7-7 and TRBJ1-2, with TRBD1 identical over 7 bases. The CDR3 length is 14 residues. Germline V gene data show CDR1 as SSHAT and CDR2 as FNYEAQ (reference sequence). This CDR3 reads CASSLDRASHGYTF. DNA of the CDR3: TGTGCTAGCAGCTTAGACAGGGCCTCCCATGGCTACACCTTC.

The CDR3, as DNA: TGCGCCAGCAGCTTCCGGGGTCCACCCTACGAGCAGTACTTC. Residues: CASSFRGPPYEQYF. The rearrangement links TRBV5-1 to TRBJ2-7; D is perhaps TRBD2 (5 bases). The CDR3 length is 14 residues. Trimming took off 2 bases at V and 2 bases at J, with 11 bases between the two ends. The germline V gene has CDR1 SGHRS and CDR2 YFSETQ. The complete variable domain, with remaining parts taken from reference TRBV5-1 and TRBJ2-7, reads KAGVTQTPRYLIKTRGQQVTLSCSPISGHRSVSWYQQTPGQGLQFLFEYFSETQRNKGNFPGRFSGRQFSNSRSEMNVSTLELGDSALYLCASSFRGPPYEQYFGPGTRLTVT.

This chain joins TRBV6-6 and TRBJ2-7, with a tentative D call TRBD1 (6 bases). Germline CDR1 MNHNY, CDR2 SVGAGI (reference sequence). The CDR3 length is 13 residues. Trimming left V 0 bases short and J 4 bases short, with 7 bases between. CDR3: CASSYSDRYEQYF. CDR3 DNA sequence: TGTGCCAGCAGTTACTCAGACAGGTACGAGCAGTACTTC.

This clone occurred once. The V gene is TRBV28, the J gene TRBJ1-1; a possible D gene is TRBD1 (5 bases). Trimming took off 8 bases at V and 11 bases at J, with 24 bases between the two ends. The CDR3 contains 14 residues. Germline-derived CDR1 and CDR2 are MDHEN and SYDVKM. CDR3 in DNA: TGTGCCAGCCTCCGAGTAGGGGAGGCACTAGGGGCTTTCTTT. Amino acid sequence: CASLRVGEALGAFF.

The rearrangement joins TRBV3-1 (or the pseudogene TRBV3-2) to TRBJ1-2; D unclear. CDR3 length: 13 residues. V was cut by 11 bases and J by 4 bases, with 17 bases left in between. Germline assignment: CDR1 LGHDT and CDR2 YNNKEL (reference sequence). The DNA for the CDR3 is TGTGCCCCCAAGCAGGCCTCGGGCTATGGCTACACCTTC. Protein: CAPKQASGYGYTF.

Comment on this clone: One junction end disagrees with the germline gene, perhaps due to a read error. The CDR3 protein is CASSSRTAPSPYEQYF. CDR3 DNA: TGTGCTAGCAGCTCCCGGACGGCGCCATCCCCCTACGAGCAGTACTTC. The chain couples TRBV7-7 to TRBJ2-7; D ambiguous. In germline, CDR1 is SSHAT, CDR2 FNYEAQ (reference sequence). The CDR3 runs 16 residues.